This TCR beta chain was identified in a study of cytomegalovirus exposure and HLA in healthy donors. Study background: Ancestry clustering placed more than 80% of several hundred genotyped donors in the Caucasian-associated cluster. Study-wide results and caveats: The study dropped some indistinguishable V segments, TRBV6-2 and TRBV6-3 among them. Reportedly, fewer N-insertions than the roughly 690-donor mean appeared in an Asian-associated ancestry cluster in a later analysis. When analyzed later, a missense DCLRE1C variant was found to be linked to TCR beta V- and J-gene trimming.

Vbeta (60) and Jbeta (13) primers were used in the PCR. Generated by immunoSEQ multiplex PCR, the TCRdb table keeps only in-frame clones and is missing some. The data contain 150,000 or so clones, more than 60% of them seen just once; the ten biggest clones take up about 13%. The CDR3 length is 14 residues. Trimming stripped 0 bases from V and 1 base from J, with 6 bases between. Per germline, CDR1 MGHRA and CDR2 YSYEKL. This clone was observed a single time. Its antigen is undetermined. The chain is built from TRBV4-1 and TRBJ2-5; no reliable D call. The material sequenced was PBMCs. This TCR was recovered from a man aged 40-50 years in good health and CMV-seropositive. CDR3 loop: CASSQESFQETQYF. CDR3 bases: TGCGCCAGCAGCCAAGAGAGCTTCCAAGAGACCCAGTACTTC.